These T cell receptor beta chains were read from a single sample in a study of cytotoxic CD8 clonotypes in ibrutinib-treated CLL. The table came from immunoSEQ multiplex PCR; TCRdb's copy has only in-frame clones and leaves some out. The table records approximately 160,000 clones, 70% to 90% of them present only once. The sample was PBMCs, taken at disease progression, from a patient treated with ibrutinib. These receptors all come from a human donor with chronic lymphocytic leukemia. Each CDR3 is given with its conserved first and last residue.

v_call cdr3_aa
TRBV6-5 CASSQGTGGRQPQHF
TRBV5-6 CASSKTAPNEKLFF
TRBV18 CASSPGGTTGEFYGYTF
TRBV7-8 CASSPHEGPNTEAFF
TRBV6-5 CASSDPSGNQPQHF
TRBV10-1 CASSLTSGGSSYNEQFF
TRBV28 CASSYEDRSLYGYTF
TRBV5-4 CASSLVVGNEQFF
TRBV7-9 CASSALKNTEAFF
TRBV6-5 CASRGGTENYGYTF
TRBV29-1 CSVASISDGGGYNEQFF
TRBV7-9 CASSRGQGGNTIYF
TRBV7-3 CASSLTSGPSYEQYF
TRBV7-8 CASSLKREGRAYEQYF
TRBV9 CASSVHRSPYEQYF
TRBV28 CASSLSGTGGLEGEQYF
TRBV9 CASSDQRYPQGNEQFF
TRBV6-8 CASSYHREYDEQYF
TRBV7-9 CASSLESVAANTGELFF
TRBV2 CASSRQVGNQPQHF
TRBV11-3 CASSSSGTGLGTQYF
TRBV7-3 CASSLSSGRAYEQYF
TRBV5-1 CASSLARGSNYGYTF
TRBV6-5 CASSSRTGGVGAEQYF
TRBV5-1 CASSAAGTGGYNEQFF
TRBV2 CASSVPGRIYEQYF
TRBV6-6 CASLLVPGLQGDTQYF
TRBV19 CASTPGLMGTEAFF
TRBV19 CASSILSGSSSYGYTF
TRBV18 CASSFQQGGHEKLFF
TRBV6-5 CASRNGNTIYF
TRBV11-2 CASRPLGRSNYEQYF
TRBV19 CASRPTGEGYEQYF
TRBV6-5 CASRLLETQYF
TRBV11-1 CASSHRQASRLNEQFF
TRBV18 CASSPLFGQSENIQYF
TRBV28 CASSRRSSYNEQFF
TRBV15 CATSSTGTAYEGKYF
TRBV9 CASSAKETQYF
TRBV27 CASSFGTGGVNGYTF
TRBV6-5 CASSRGNTIYF
TRBV19 CASSLGLAGGAGELFF
TRBV6-1 CASKQGKDTEAFF
TRBV10-1 CASSEVAGYGYTF
TRBV6-6 CASSYSDRVDGRYF
TRBV7-2 CASARQRHSGNTIYF
TRBV4-1 CASSQAVGGTIGETQYF
TRBV25-1 CASSPNGANNQPQHF
TRBV28 CASSPDSYGYTF
TRBV18 CASSPTQTEAFF
TRBV30 CAWSPYGGGDEQYF
TRBV5-5 CASSATGEEKLFF
TRBV11-3 CASSPQATQETQYF